Following are 12 T cell receptor beta chains from one sample sequenced in a study of low-dose radiotherapy and immunotherapy resistance in tumors. Primers targeting TRAV and TRBV primed first-strand cDNA, covering alpha and beta chains. The authors amplified TCRs for 20 to 25 PCR cycles with a constant-region primer and a V-primer adapter. TCRdb ran MiXCR on the reads and lists one entry per CDR3 protein. There are 30,000 to 40,000 distinct CDR3 sequences in the sample; less than 25% occur only once, and 9.2% lies in the top ten. Time point: after trial treatment. As for treatment: LDRT plus nivolumab, ipilimumab, low-dose cyclophosphamide and aspirin (RACIN trial). The specimen was PBMCs, collected after low-dose radiotherapy plus immunotherapy. These receptors were obtained from a female donor with ovarian cancer.

In its sample, this clonotype was seen many times. The chain links TRBV12-3 or TRBV12-4 to TRBJ1-4, with a possible D match to TRBD1 (5 bases). This CDR3 is 12 amino acids long. Trimming stripped 5 bases from V and 7 bases from J, with 8 bases between. The DNA of the CDR3 is TGTGCCAGCAGTCAGGGAACTGAAAAACTGTTTTTT. As protein: CASSQGTEKLFF.

This clonotype was picked up a small number of times. This may be a read error, as it is one base from a much larger clone. J is TRBJ2-6 and V is TRBV28; D is ambiguous. Trimming left V 4 bases short and J 2 bases short, with 0 bases between. This CDR3 is built from 12 residues. CDR1 and CDR2 (germline): MDHEN, SYDVKM. DNA of the CDR3: TGTGCCAGCAGTTCTGGGGCCAACGTCCTGACTTTC. Amino acids: CASSSGANVLTF. Drawing the rest from reference TRBV28 and TRBJ2-6, the complete variable domain is DVKVTQSSRYLVKRTGEKVFLECVQDMDHENMFWYRQDPGLGLRLIYFSYDVKMKEKGDIPEGYSVSREKKERFSLILESASTNQTSMYLCASSSGANVLTFGAGSRLTVL.

The sample holds many counts of this clonotype. The J gene is TRBJ2-7, the V gene TRBV20-1; the match to TRBD2 covers 13 bases. The CDR3 runs to 15 residues. Germline V lookup: CDR1 DFQATT, CDR2 SNEGSKA (reference sequence). Trimming at V came to 4 bases and at J to 7 bases, leaving 10 bases not matched to a gene. Here the CDR3 reads CSATPLAGGPWEQYF. The CDR3 region has the DNA TGCAGTGCTACACCACTAGCGGGGGGGCCTTGGGAGCAGTACTTC.

The V gene is TRBV9, the J gene TRBJ2-1; 9 bases are shared with TRBD1. Germline V CDR1 and CDR2: SGDLS, YYNGEE. This CDR3 spans 16 amino acids. V shed 4 bases and J 10 bases; nucleotides not matched to a gene: 15. CDR3 nucleotide sequence: TGTGCCAGCAGCCCGCGCACCGGGACAGGGCCGGGGGAGCAGTTCTTC. Residues: CASSPRTGTGPGEQFF. Together with reference TRBV9 and TRBJ2-1, the CDR3 gives the full variable domain: DSGVTQTPKHLITATGQRVTLRCSPRSGDLSVYWYQQSLDQGLQFLIQYYNGEERAKGNILERFSAQQFPDLHSELNLSSLELGDSALYFCASSPRTGTGPGEQFFGPGTRLTVL.

This clonotype was seen ten or more times. The chain uses TRBV6-6 and TRBJ1-6; 9 bases fit TRBD1. CDR3 length equals 19 residues. Trimming cost V 6 bases and J 6 bases; bases outside gene matches: 18. Germline V gene sequence: CDR1 MNHNY, CDR2 SVGAGI (reference sequence). In DNA form, the CDR3 reads TGTGCCAGCAGAACTACGCTACCTGACCGGGACAGGGCTAATTCACCCCTCCACTTT. It is translated as CASRTTLPDRDRANSPLHF.

This clonotype was seen at least ten times. The chain joins TRBV19 to TRBJ2-7, with a weak D call TRBD2 (6 bases). V shed 1 base and J shed 7 bases, with 11 bases lying between them. Germline V gene sequence: CDR1 LNHDA, CDR2 SQIVND (reference sequence). The length of the CDR3 is 13 residues. DNA for the CDR3: TGTGCCAGTAGTATAGGCCCCGGGGGAGAGCAGTACTTC. This translates into CASSIGPGGEQYF.

This clonotype was counted ten times or more. The chain joins TRBV29-1 to TRBJ1-3, with D unclear. CDR3 size: 13 residues. Germline V gene sequence: CDR1 SQVTM, CDR2 ANQGSEA. The CDR3 bases are TGCACCGCCAGCGGAGGTTTTAGTGACACCATATATTTT. Translated, it gives CTASGGFSDTIYF.

This clonotype was seen repeatedly, ten times or more. The chain has TRBV4-2 and TRBJ2-1; 11 nucleotides match TRBD2. V shed 3 bases and J 4 bases; nucleotides not matched to a gene: 5. Germline V gene sequence: CDR1 LGHNA, CDR2 YNFKEQ. This CDR3 is built from 16 residues. The CDR3 here is CASSQKTSGDYNEQFF. The CDR3 DNA is TGTGCCAGCAGCCAGAAGACTAGCGGGGATTACAATGAGCAGTTCTTC.

This clonotype was observed at least ten times. The chain combines TRBV6-2 or TRBV6-3 with TRBJ1-2; no definite D call. CDR1 is MNHEY and CDR2 is SVGEGT in the germline V gene. The CDR3 is 13 amino acids. Trimming cost V 9 bases and J 8 bases, with 19 bases left between them. The DNA of the CDR3 is TGTGCCAGTCACCTCACCGTGAACCTGGGCTACACCTTC. Its translation is CASHLTVNLGYTF.

Points on this clonotype: This is likely an artifact of a read error, given a far larger clone one base away. The chain carries TRBV6-8 and TRBJ1-1; 7 positions match TRBD1. CDR3 length: 12 residues. The germline CDR1 and CDR2 sequences are MNHGY and SAAAGT. The CDR3 sequence is CASSRTGAEALF. The CDR3 DNA reads TGTGCCAGCAGTCGGACAGGTGCTGAAGCTCTCTTT.

The table lists this clonotype with a few counts. A far bigger clonotype differs at one base, so this is likely a read error. The chain is built from TRBV29-1 and TRBJ2-1, with D perhaps TRBD2 (6 bases). The CDR3 is made up of 11 amino acids. V lost 7 bases and J lost 10, with 14 bases in between. Germline V gives CDR1 SQVTM, CDR2 ANQGSEA. The CDR3 protein is CSAGTFYEQFF. As DNA, the CDR3 is TGCAGCGCCGGGACTTTCTACGAGCAGTTCTTC.

The chain joins TRBV18 to TRBJ2-3; possible D gene TRBD1, 5 bases. This CDR3 comprises 15 residues. V dropped 5 bases and J dropped 0 bases, with 12 bases sitting between them. The germline V gene encodes CDR1 KGHSH and CDR2 LQKENI. CDR3 bases: TGTGCCAGCTCAACACAGGATATCAGCACAGATACGCAGTATTTT. Translating gives CASSTQDISTDTQYF.